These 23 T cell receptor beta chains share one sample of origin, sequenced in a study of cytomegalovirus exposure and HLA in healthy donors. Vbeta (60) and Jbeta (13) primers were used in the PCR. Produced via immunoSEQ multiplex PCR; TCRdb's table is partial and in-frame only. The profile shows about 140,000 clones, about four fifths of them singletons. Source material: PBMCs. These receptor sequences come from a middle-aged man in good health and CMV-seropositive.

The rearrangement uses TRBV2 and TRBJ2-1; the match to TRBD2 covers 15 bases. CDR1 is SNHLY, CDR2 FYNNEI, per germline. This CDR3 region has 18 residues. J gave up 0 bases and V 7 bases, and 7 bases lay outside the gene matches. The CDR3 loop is CASTGTSGRPYSYNEQFF. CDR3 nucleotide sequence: TGTGCCAGCACCGGGACTAGCGGGAGGCCCTACTCCTACAATGAGCAGTTCTTC.

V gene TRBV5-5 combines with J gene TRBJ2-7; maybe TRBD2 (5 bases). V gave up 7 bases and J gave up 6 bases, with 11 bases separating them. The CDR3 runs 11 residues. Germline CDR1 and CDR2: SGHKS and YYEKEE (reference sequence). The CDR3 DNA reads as TGTGCCAGCTCAGGACTCGTCGAGCAGTACTTC. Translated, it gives CASSGLVEQYF.

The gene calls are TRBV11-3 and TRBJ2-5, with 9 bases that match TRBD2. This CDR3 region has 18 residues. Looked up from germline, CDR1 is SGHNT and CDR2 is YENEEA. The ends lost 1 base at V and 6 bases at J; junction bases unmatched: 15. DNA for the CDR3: TGTGCCAGCAGCTTAGTTCCCCCCCATTTGGCTAGCGGGAAGACCCAGTACTTC. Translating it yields CASSLVPPHLASGKTQYF.

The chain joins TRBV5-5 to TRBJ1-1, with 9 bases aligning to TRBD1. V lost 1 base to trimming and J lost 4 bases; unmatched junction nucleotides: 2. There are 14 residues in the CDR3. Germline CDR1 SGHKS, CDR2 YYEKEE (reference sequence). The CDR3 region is CASSLTGGSTEAFF. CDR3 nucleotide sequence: TGTGCCAGCAGCTTGACAGGGGGCTCCACTGAAGCTTTCTTT. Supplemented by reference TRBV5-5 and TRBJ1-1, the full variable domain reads DAGVTQSPTHLIKTRGQQVTLRCSPISGHKSVSWYQQVLGQGPQFIFQYYEKEERGRGNFPDRFSARQFPNYSSELNVNALLLGDSALYLCASSLTGGSTEAFFGQGTRLTVV.

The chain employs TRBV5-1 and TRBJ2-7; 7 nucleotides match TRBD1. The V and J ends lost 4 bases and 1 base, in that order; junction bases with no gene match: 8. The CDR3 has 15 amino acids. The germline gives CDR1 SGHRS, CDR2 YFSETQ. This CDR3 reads CASSPALDRSYEQYF. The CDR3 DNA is TGCGCCAGCAGCCCTGCCCTGGACAGGTCCTACGAGCAGTACTTC.

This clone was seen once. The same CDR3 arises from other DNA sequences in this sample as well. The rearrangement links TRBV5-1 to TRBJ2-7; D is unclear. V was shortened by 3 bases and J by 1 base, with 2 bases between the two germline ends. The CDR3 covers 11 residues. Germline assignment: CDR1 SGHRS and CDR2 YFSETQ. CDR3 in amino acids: CASSSSYEQYF. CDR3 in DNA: TGCGCCAGCAGCTCTTCCTACGAGCAGTACTTC.

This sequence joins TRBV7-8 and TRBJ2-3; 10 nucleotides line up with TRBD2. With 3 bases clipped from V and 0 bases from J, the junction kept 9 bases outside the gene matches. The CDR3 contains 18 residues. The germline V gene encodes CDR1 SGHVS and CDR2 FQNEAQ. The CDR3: CASSLRLAGVTSTDTQYF. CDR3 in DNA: TGTGCCAGCAGCTTGCGGCTAGCGGGGGTGACTAGCACAGATACGCAGTATTTT.

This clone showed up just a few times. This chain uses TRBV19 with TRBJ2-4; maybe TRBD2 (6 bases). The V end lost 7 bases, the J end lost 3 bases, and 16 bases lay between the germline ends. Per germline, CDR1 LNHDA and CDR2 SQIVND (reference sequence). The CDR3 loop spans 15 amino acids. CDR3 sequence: CASKAWAGGKNIQYF. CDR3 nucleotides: TGTGCCAGTAAAGCTTGGGCCGGGGGCAAAAACATTCAGTACTTC.

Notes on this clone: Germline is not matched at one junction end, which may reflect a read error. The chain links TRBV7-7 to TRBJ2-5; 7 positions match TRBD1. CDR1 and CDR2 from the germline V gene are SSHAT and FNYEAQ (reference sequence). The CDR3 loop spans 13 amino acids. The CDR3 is CASSRQGRETQYF. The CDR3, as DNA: TGTGCTAGCAGCCGACAGGGCCGAGAGACCCAGTACTTC.

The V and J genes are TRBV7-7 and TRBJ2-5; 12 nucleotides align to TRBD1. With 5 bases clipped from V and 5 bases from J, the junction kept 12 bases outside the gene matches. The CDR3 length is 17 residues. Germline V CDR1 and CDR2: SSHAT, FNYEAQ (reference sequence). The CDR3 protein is CASSPTGTGGVWETQYF. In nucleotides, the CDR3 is TGTGCCAGCAGCCCTACCGGGACAGGGGGCGTTTGGGAGACCCAGTACTTC.

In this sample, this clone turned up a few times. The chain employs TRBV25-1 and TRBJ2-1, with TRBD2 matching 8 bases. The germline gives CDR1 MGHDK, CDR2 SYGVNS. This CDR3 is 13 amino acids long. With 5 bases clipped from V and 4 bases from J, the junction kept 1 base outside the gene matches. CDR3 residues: CASSRGGYNEQFF. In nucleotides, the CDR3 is TGTGCCAGCAGTCGGGGGGGATACAATGAGCAGTTCTTC.

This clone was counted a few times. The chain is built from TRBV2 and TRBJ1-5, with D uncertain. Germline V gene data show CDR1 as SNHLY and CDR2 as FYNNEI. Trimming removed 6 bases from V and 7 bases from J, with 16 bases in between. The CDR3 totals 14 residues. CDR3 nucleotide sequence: TGTGCCAGCAGGCCGGGAGAGATGTTCCAGCCCCAGCATTTT. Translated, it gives CASRPGEMFQPQHF.

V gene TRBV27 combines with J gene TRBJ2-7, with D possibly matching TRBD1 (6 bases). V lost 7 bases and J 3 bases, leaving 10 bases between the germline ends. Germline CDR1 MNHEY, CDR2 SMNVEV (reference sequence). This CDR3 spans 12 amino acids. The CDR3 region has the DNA TGTGCCAGCAAAGGGACACACTACGAGCAGTACTTC. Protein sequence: CASKGTHYEQYF.

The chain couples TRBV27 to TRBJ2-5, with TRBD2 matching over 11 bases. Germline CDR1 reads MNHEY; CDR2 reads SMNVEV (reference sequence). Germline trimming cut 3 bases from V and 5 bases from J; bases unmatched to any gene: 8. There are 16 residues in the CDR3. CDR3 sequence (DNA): TGTGCCAGCAGTTTGGCTAGCGGGGGGTTTCAGGAGACCCAGTACTTC. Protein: CASSLASGGFQETQYF.

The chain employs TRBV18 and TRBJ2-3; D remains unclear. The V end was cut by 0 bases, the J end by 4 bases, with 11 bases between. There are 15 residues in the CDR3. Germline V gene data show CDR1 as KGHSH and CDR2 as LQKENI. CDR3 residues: CASSPPGHRPDTQYF. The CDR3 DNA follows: TGTGCCAGCTCACCACCGGGCCACCGCCCAGATACGCAGTATTTT.

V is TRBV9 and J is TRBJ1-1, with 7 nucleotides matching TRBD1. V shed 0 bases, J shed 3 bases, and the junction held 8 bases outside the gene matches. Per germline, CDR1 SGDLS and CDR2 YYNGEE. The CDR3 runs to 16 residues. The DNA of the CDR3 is TGTGCCAGCAGCGTAGGGGCAGGGGGAGTGGACACTGAAGCTTTCTTT. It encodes CASSVGAGGVDTEAFF.

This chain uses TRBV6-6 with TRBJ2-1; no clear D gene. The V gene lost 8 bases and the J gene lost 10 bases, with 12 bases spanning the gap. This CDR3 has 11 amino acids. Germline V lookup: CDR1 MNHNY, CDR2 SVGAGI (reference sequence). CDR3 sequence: CASSRAAEQFF. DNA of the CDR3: TGTGCCAGCTCCCGCGCAGCGGAGCAGTTCTTC.

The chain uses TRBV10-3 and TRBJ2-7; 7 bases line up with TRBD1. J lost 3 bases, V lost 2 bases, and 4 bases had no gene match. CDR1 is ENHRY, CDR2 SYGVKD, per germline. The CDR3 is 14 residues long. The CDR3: CAISERDSLYEQYF. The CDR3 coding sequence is TGTGCCATCAGTGAGCGGGACAGCCTCTACGAGCAGTACTTC.

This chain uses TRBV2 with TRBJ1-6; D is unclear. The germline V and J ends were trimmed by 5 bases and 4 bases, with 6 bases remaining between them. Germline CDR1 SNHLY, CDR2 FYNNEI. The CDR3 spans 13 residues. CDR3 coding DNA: TGTGCCAGCAGTTGGCGGTATAATTCACCCCTCCACTTT. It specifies CASSWRYNSPLHF.

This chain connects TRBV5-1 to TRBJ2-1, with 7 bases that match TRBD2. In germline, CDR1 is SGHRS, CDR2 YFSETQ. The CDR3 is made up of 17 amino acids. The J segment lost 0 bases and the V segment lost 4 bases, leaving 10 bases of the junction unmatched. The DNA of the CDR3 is TGCGCCAGCAGCAAGCGGGGTGCGAAAAGCTCCTACAATGAGCAGTTCTTC. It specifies CASSKRGAKSSYNEQFF.

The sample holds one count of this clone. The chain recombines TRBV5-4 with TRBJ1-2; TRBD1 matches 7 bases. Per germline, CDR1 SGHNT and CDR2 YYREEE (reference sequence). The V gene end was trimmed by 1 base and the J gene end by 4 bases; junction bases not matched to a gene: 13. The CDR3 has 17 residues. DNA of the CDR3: TGTGCCAGCAGCTTGAAACTACGGACAGGCGGGTCCTATGGCTACACCTTC. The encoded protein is CASSLKLRTGGSYGYTF. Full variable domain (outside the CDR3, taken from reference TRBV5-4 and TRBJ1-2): ETGVTQSPTHLIKTRGQQVTLRCSSQSGHNTVSWYQQALGQGPQFIFQYYREEENGRGNFPPRFSGLQFPNYSSELNVNALELDDSALYLCASSLKLRTGGSYGYTFGSGTRLTVV.

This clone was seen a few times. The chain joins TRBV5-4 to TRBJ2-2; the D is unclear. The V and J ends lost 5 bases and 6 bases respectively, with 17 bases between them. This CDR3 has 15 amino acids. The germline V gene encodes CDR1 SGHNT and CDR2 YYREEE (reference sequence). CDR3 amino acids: CASSHRSMVPGELFF. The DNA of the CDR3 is TGTGCCAGCAGTCACCGGTCGATGGTTCCCGGGGAGCTGTTTTTT.

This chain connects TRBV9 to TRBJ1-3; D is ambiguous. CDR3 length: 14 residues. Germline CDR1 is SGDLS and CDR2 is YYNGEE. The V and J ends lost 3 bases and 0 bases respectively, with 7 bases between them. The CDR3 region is CASSAESSGNTIYF. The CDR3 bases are TGTGCCAGCAGCGCGGAGAGCTCTGGAAACACCATATATTTT. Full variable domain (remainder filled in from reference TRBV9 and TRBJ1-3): DSGVTQTPKHLITATGQRVTLRCSPRSGDLSVYWYQQSLDQGLQFLIQYYNGEERAKGNILERFSAQQFPDLHSELNLSSLELGDSALYFCASSAESSGNTIYFGEGSWLTVV.